These 12 T cell receptor beta chains were sequenced from one sample in a study of CD8 T cells in Susac syndrome. The RNA, about 0.45 to 1 ug, was put through reverse transcription using random hexamers. TCRdb analysed the immunoSEQ multiplex PCR reads with MiXCR anew, one entry per CDR3 protein. The data show 130,000 to 150,000 distinct CDR3 sequences, approximately 93% seen once. Sequencing input: CD4+ T cells from PBMCs. These receptor sequences come from a human donor in good health.

The chain links TRBV4-1 to TRBJ2-7; TRBD1 matches 7 bases. CDR1 and CDR2 from the germline V gene are MGHRA and YSYEKL. The CDR3 length is 16 residues. V lost 2 bases to trimming and J lost 5 bases; unmatched junction nucleotides: 12. The CDR3 spells CASSQNPGQALDEQYF. The CDR3 region has the DNA TGCGCCAGCAGCCAAAACCCTGGACAGGCGCTCGACGAGCAGTACTTC.

This clonotype was seen a few times. This chain links TRBV18 with TRBJ1-1; 7 positions match TRBD1. Germline V CDR1 and CDR2: KGHSH, LQKENI. The CDR3 is 12 residues long. The ends lost 4 bases at V and 4 bases at J; junction bases unmatched: 0. CDR3 in DNA: TGTGCCAGCTCACAGGGGGCCACTGAAGCTTTCTTT. Translation gives CASSQGATEAFF. Looking up the rest from reference TRBV18 and TRBJ1-1 gives the full variable domain: NAGVMQNPRHLVRRRGQEARLRCSPMKGHSHVYWYRQLPEEGLKFMVYLQKENIIDESGMPKERFSAEFPKEGPSILRIQQVVRGDSAAYFCASSQGATEAFFGQGTRLTVV.

V and J are TRBV6-1 and TRBJ2-1, with D uncertain. CDR1 and CDR2 (germline): MNHNS, SASEGT. Trimming shortened V by 6 bases and J by 6 bases, and 9 bases separated the two germline ends. CDR3 size: 12 residues. The CDR3 nucleotides read TGTGCCAGCAGGCCCGGAAGCAATGAGCAGTTCTTC. Residues: CASRPGSNEQFF.

V and J are TRBV5-1 and TRBJ2-2; 11 bases are a match to TRBD2. CDR1 and CDR2 from the germline V gene are SGHRS and YFSETQ. The CDR3 is 15 residues long. J lost 3 bases, V lost 4 bases, and 2 bases had no gene match. The chain's CDR3 is CASSQGLADTGELFF. The CDR3 DNA reads TGCGCCAGCAGCCAGGGACTAGCGGACACCGGGGAGCTGTTTTTT.

J is TRBJ2-5 and V is TRBV18, with 11 bases matching TRBD1. J gave up 4 bases and V 7 bases, and 8 bases lay outside the gene matches. This CDR3 comprises 15 residues. Germline CDR1 is KGHSH and CDR2 is LQKENI. In DNA form, the CDR3 reads TGTGCCAGCTATTTTGCCGGGACAGGGGGAGAGACCCAGTACTTC. Amino acid sequence: CASYFAGTGGETQYF.

The chain employs TRBV5-1 and TRBJ2-3; 9 bases align to TRBD2. Germline V gives CDR1 SGHRS, CDR2 YFSETQ. The V and J ends lost 3 bases and 0 bases, in that order; junction bases with no gene match: 5. The CDR3 loop spans 16 amino acids. CDR3 nucleotide sequence: TGCGCCAGCAGCTCCCCTAGCGGGATAAGCACAGATACGCAGTATTTT. Its protein is CASSSPSGISTDTQYF.

CDR3 nucleotide sequence: TGTGCCAGCAGCGTCCCAGGGGTCACTGAAGCTTTCTTT. Protein: CASSVPGVTEAFF. The V and J genes are TRBV9 and TRBJ1-1; possible D gene TRBD1, 6 bases. Trimming left V 2 bases short and J 4 bases short, with 9 bases between. CDR1 is SGDLS and CDR2 is YYNGEE in the germline V gene. The CDR3 is made up of 13 amino acids.

This clonotype was seen more than once but under ten times. V usage is TRBV6-1 and J usage is TRBJ2-5; 11 nucleotides match TRBD1. Unmatched junction bases numbered 2, after V lost 6 bases and J lost 5 bases. Germline CDR1 MNHNS, CDR2 SASEGT. CDR3 length: 13 amino acids. The CDR3 protein is CASRDRGQETQYF. The CDR3, as DNA: TGTGCCAGCAGGGACAGGGGGCAGGAGACCCAGTACTTC.

The CDR3 here is CASRRDNYEQYF. CDR3 in DNA: TGTGCCAGCCGGAGGGACAACTACGAGCAGTACTTC. The gene calls are TRBV6-1 and TRBJ2-7; perhaps D is TRBD1 or TRBD2 (6 bases each). The CDR3 is made up of 12 amino acids. From germline, CDR1 is MNHNS and CDR2 SASEGT. Trimming stripped 8 bases from V and 3 bases from J, with 11 bases between.

The J gene is TRBJ1-1, the V gene TRBV27, with a possible D match to TRBD1 (6 bases). Germline V gene data show CDR1 as MNHEY and CDR2 as SMNVEV (reference sequence). The CDR3 sequence is 13 residues long. V lost 3 bases and J lost 11, with 16 bases in between. Here the CDR3 DNA reads TGTGCCAGCAGTTTTGACTCACAGGGTTTTGCTTTCTTT. This codes for CASSFDSQGFAFF.

This chain uses TRBV12-3 or TRBV12-4 with TRBJ1-3, with 9 bases matching TRBD1. The V gene end was trimmed by 6 bases and the J gene end by 3 bases; junction bases not matched to a gene: 3. The CDR3 totals 14 residues. The CDR3 DNA is TGTGCCAGCAGGGGGACAGGGTATGGAAACACCATATATTTT. Translated, it gives CASRGTGYGNTIYF.

The rearrangement joins TRBV30 to TRBJ2-5; 9 bases line up with TRBD1. The J segment lost 5 bases and the V segment lost 2 bases, leaving 6 bases of the junction unmatched. The CDR3 sequence is 14 residues long. Per the germline V gene, CDR1 is GTSNPN and CDR2 is SVGIG (reference sequence). The CDR3 protein is CAWSTGGALETQYF. The DNA of the CDR3 is TGTGCCTGGAGTACAGGGGGCGCCTTGGAGACCCAGTACTTC.